The 11 T cell receptor beta chains presented below share a single source sample, sequenced in a study of CD8 T cells in ankylosing spondylitis (dated by TCRdb to the late 2010s). Here is what the overall study found, with its caveats: Blood from ankylosing spondylitis patients appeared to be characterized by a TCR beta motif made up of under ten highly homologous amino acid variants.

The method was 5' RACE. The reads were generated on an Illumina HiSeq 2500. The public reads were reanalyzed by TCRdb: fastp trimming at Q25, MiXCR alignment, in-frame beta chains only. Duplicate CDR3 protein sequences are folded into a single record with the most common DNA and genes. This sample holds approximately 300,000 distinct CDR3 sequences; less than 10% were observed only once. In total, the top ten clones hold approximately 15% of the sample. No antigen has been assigned to these receptors. Material: blood, either unsorted or a sorted T cell fraction (not recorded which). These receptors originate from a male donor with ankylosing spondylitis.

This chain joins TRBV7-9 and TRBJ2-7, with D perhaps given as TRBD1 or TRBD2 (5 bases each). Per germline, CDR1 SEHNR and CDR2 FQNEAQ (reference sequence). The CDR3 is 15 residues long. V was pared by 5 bases and J by 3 bases, with 17 bases between. CDR3 sequence: CASSASGGTLYEQYF. The CDR3 bases are TGTGCCAGCAGCGCATCCGGTGGGACCCTCTACGAGCAGTACTTC.

This clonotype has more than one count but fewer than ten. V gene TRBV6-5 combines with J gene TRBJ1-1, with a weak D call TRBD1 (5 bases). Germline V CDR1 and CDR2: MNHEY, SVGAGI. V dropped 6 bases and J dropped 5 bases, with 19 bases sitting between them. The CDR3 contains 15 residues. CDR3 sequence: CASSHSQTGGTEAFF. CDR3 coding DNA: TGTGCCAGCAGCCACTCGCAGACCGGGGGGACTGAAGCTTTCTTT.

Many counts were recorded for this clonotype. V is TRBV11-2 and J is TRBJ2-3; 8 bases agree with TRBD2. V trimming: 0 bases; J trimming: 4 bases; junction bases outside the gene matches: 9. This CDR3 contains 17 residues. Germline CDR1 is SGHAT and CDR2 is FQNNGV. CDR3 protein: CASSLELGLVHADTQYF. CDR3 DNA: TGTGCCAGCAGCTTAGAGTTGGGACTAGTGCATGCAGATACGCAGTATTTT.

This clonotype has only a few counts. V is TRBV20-1 and J is TRBJ2-2; unclear D gene. Between the trimmed V and J ends, which lost 6 bases and 6 bases, there was a span of 20 bases. The length of the CDR3 is 15 residues. Germline CDR1 DFQATT, CDR2 SNEGSKA (reference sequence). The CDR3 loop is CSATGFRVTPGELFF. CDR3 bases: TGCAGTGCCACTGGATTTCGGGTCACTCCCGGGGAGCTGTTTTTT.

This clonotype was observed a handful of times. The chain is built from TRBV4-1 and TRBJ2-7, with unresolved D. Germline V gives CDR1 MGHRA, CDR2 YSYEKL. This CDR3 is 13 amino acids long. Trimming took 2 bases from V and 1 from J, leaving 6 bases between them. The chain's CDR3 is CASSQRFSYEQYF. Here the CDR3 DNA reads TGCGCCAGCAGCCAAAGGTTTTCCTACGAGCAGTACTTC.

The rearrangement joins TRBV5-1 to TRBJ1-2, with a tentative D call TRBD1 (5 bases). Germline CDR1 reads SGHRS; CDR2 reads YFSETQ. V was shortened by 2 bases and J by 10 bases, with 18 bases between the two germline ends. The CDR3 is made up of 14 amino acids. CDR3 in amino acids: CASSFGGTQTFYTF. The CDR3 bases are TGCGCCAGCAGCTTCGGGGGAACTCAGACTTTCTACACCTTC. The full variable domain, its missing parts supplied by reference TRBV5-1 and TRBJ1-2, is KAGVTQTPRYLIKTRGQQVTLSCSPISGHRSVSWYQQTPGQGLQFLFEYFSETQRNKGNFPGRFSGRQFSNSRSEMNVSTLELGDSALYLCASSFGGTQTFYTFGSGTRLTVV.

V is TRBV10-3 and J is TRBJ2-6, with D uncertain. Germline V gene lookup returns CDR1 ENHRY and CDR2 SYGVKD. This CDR3 comprises 15 residues. Trimming pared 2 bases from V and 1 base from J, leaving 6 bases between. The CDR3 spells CAISETTSGANVLTF. The CDR3 region has the DNA TGTGCCATCAGTGAGACAACTTCTGGGGCCAACGTCCTGACTTTC.

This clonotype was seen ten or more times. CDR3 sequence: CASSKRLAGVEDEQYF. In nucleotides, the CDR3 is TGTGCCAGTAGTAAACGACTAGCGGGAGTAGAGGACGAGCAGTACTTC. The chain uses TRBV19 and TRBJ2-7, with TRBD2 matching over 12 bases. Per germline, CDR1 LNHDA and CDR2 SQIVND (reference sequence). The CDR3 length is 16 residues. With 4 bases clipped from V and 5 bases from J, the junction kept 9 bases outside the gene matches.

The chain joins TRBV4-1 to TRBJ1-4, with no clear D. CDR1 MGHRA and CDR2 YSYEKL come from the germline V gene. The CDR3 is 13 residues long. The V end was cut by 3 bases, the J end by 7 bases, with 9 bases between. The CDR3: CASSQNLREKLFF. CDR3 nucleotide sequence: TGCGCCAGCAGCCAGAACCTTCGTGAAAAACTGTTTTTT.

The V call is TRBV7-6, the J call TRBJ2-7; D is perhaps TRBD2 (6 bases). The ends were cut back, 10 bases at V and 7 bases at J, with 17 bases in the middle. CDR3 length: 12 amino acids. CDR1 and CDR2 (germline): SGHVS, FNYEAQ. Here the CDR3 reads CATGRTEGEQYF. The CDR3 DNA reads as TGTGCCACCGGAAGGACGGAGGGGGAGCAGTACTTC.

This clonotype has just a few counts. V and J are TRBV2 and TRBJ1-4, with TRBD1 identical over 11 bases. This CDR3 is built from 16 residues. J lost 6 bases, V lost 5 bases, and 8 bases had no gene match. CDR1 and CDR2 from the germline V gene are SNHLY and FYNNEI. CDR3 region: CASSPGQGGPDEKLFF. In nucleotides, the CDR3 is TGTGCCAGCAGTCCGGGACAGGGGGGCCCGGATGAAAAACTGTTTTTT.